The rows below give T cell receptor beta chains drawn from one sample of a study of T-cell memory formation after mild COVID-19. TCRdb itself ran the 5' RACE reads through MiXCR, one entry per CDR3 protein. The table shows 250,000 or so distinct CDR3 sequences, with over 15% occurring only once. The sequenced material came from PBMCs or a T cell subset sorted from them (not recorded which). All receptors come from a man aged 18 to 30 who had mild COVID-19 (a few samples of this study predate the infection). Cell type and time point are not known. Both conserved end residues are trimmed from each CDR3. Size is omitted from some rows. Given values are once, few, many or a class for expanded clones.

V gene,clone size,J gene,CDR3 protein
TRBV7-2,few,TRBJ1-5,ASSLVGQGINQPQH
TRBV4-1,few,TRBJ2-3,ASSQGPSGVTDTQY
TRBV4-3,-,TRBJ1-1,ASSSTGDSAAF
TRBV19,few,TRBJ2-1,ASTTPQGGGEQF
TRBV2,few,TRBJ2-7,ASSESPTYYEQY
TRBV28,few,TRBJ2-1,ASRLGAGFEQF
TRBV11-2,few,TRBJ1-1,ASGETVNTEAF
TRBV10-3,-,TRBJ1-5,ASADGTRPPQH
TRBV7-3,-,TRBJ2-2,ASSLNWAGELF
TRBV10-3,-,TRBJ2-7,AISAGDREPYEQY
TRBV20-1,-,TRBJ1-2,SAYLDRAYGYT
TRBV6-6,few,TRBJ1-4,ASSYSSPGESEKLF
TRBV5-1,few,TRBJ2-5,ASSRLGLAGETQY
TRBV11-3,few,TRBJ2-2,ASSLEAGPAGELF
TRBV18,-,TRBJ1-1,ASSPSENTEAF
TRBV5-1,few,TRBJ2-3,ASSNDRPSTDTQY
TRBV10-3,-,TRBJ1-1,ATRKGDTEAF
TRBV5-1,-,TRBJ2-5,ASSLELAGGTETQY
TRBV5-1,-,TRBJ2-7,ASSGVSGSYEQY
TRBV7-3,-,TRBJ2-3,ASSLTFSGGGSTDTQY
TRBV4-1,few,TRBJ1-1,ASSQANDRAEAF
TRBV7-7,few,TRBJ2-5,ASSLGTSGGETQY
TRBV4-2,few,TRBJ1-1,ASSLATSGTANTEAF
TRBV20-1,many,TRBJ2-3,SAPRAGGLPDTQY
TRBV20-1,few,TRBJ1-1,SAELGTEAF
TRBV28,few,TRBJ2-7,ASWGQGAWEQY
TRBV9,few,TRBJ2-2,ASSVGTANTGELF
TRBV4-1,medium-sized,TRBJ2-4,ATSGAGFLAKNIQY
TRBV5-1,-,TRBJ2-3,ASSLERGSTDTQY
TRBV10-2,few,TRBJ2-7,ASRPGQGSEQY
TRBV7-9,few,TRBJ2-3,ASSLVRDRNPDTQY
TRBV12-3/TRBV12-4,few,TRBJ1-5,ASSLVQGQQPQH
TRBV13,-,TRBJ2-6,ASSPTRANVLT
TRBV10-3,many,TRBJ2-3,ATSQGGPTDTQY
TRBV4-3,few,TRBJ2-1,ASSQEMGFRNEQF
TRBV4-2,-,TRBJ1-5,ASSQLSVNQPQH
TRBV6-2/TRBV6-3,few,TRBJ2-7,ASSSRVWQY